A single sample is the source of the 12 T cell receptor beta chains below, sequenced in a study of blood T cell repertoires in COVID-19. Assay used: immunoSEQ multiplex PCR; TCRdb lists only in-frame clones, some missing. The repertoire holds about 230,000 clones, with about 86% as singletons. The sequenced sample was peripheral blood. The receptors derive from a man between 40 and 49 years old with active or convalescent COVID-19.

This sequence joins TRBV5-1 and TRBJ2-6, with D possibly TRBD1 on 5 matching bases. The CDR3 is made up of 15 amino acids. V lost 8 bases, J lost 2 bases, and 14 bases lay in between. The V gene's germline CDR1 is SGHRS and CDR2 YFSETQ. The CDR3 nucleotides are TGCGCCAGTAACGACAGATTCGCTGGGGCCAACGTCCTGACTTTC. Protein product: CASNDRFAGANVLTF.

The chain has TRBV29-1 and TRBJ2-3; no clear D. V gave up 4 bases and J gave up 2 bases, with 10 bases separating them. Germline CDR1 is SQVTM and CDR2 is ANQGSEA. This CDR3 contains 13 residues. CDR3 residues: CSVGPRITDTQYF. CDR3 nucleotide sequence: TGCAGCGTTGGGCCCAGAATCACAGATACGCAGTATTTT.

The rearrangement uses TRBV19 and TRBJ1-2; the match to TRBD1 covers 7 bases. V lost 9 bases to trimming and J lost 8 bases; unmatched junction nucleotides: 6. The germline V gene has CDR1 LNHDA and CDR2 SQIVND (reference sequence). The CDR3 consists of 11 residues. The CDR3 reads CASKTGDGYTF. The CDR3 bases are TGTGCCAGCAAAACAGGGGACGGCTACACCTTC. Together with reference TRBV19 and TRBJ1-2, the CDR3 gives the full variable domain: DGGITQSPKYLFRKEGQNVTLSCEQNLNHDAMYWYRQDPGQGLRLIYYSQIVNDFQKGDIAEGYSVSREKKESFPLTVTSAQKNPTAFYLCASKTGDGYTFGSGTRLTVV.

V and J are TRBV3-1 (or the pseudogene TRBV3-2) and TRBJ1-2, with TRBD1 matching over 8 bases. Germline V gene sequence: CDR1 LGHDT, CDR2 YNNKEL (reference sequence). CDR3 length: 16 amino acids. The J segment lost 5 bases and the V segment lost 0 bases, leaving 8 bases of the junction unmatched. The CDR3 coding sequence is TGTGCCAGCAGCCAAGATCAGGGGGCAAAGAGTTATGGCTACACCTTC. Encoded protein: CASSQDQGAKSYGYTF.

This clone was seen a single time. The CDR3 nucleotides are TGTGCCAGCAGCTTAGCGTGGCAGGGGGCAAACTCTGGGGCCAACGTCCTGACTTTC. Translated: CASSLAWQGANSGANVLTF. V is TRBV7-2 and J is TRBJ2-6, with 8 bases identical to TRBD1. There are 19 residues in the CDR3. The V segment lost 0 bases and the J segment 0 bases; nucleotides outside the gene matches: 7. CDR1 is SGHTA and CDR2 is FQGNSA in the germline V gene.

The CDR3 loop reads CASSEVNWDRGYEQYF. For the CDR3, the DNA is TGTGCCAGCAGTGAAGTAAATTGGGACAGGGGGTACGAGCAGTACTTC. This sequence joins TRBV6-1 and TRBJ2-7, with 11 positions matching TRBD1. This CDR3 region has 16 residues. J lost 4 bases, V lost 1 base, and 6 bases had no gene match. Germline assignment: CDR1 MNHNS and CDR2 SASEGT.

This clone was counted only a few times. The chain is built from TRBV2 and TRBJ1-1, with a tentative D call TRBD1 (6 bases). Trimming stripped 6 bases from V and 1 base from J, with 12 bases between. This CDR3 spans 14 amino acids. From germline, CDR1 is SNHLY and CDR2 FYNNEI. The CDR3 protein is CASSLNRANTEAFF. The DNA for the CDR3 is TGTGCCAGCAGCCTAAACAGGGCGAACACTGAAGCTTTCTTT.

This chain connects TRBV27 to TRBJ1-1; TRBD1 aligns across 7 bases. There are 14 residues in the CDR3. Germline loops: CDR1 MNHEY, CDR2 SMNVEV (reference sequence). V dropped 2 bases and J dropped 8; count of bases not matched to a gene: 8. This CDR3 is CASSLRVAGGEAFF. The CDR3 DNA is TGTGCCAGCAGTTTACGGGTCGCAGGGGGAGAAGCTTTCTTT.

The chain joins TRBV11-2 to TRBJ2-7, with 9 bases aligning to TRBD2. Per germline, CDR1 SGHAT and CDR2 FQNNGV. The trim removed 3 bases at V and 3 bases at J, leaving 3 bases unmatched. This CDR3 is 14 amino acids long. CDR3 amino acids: CASSFKLAGYEQYF. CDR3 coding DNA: TGTGCCAGCAGCTTTAAACTAGCGGGCTACGAGCAGTACTTC.

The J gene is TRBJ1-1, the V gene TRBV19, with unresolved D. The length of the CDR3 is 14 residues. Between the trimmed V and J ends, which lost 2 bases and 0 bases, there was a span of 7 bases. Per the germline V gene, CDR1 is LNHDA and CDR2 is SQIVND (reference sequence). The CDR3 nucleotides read TGTGCCAGTAGTATACTGGGCATGAACACTGAAGCTTTCTTT. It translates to CASSILGMNTEAFF.

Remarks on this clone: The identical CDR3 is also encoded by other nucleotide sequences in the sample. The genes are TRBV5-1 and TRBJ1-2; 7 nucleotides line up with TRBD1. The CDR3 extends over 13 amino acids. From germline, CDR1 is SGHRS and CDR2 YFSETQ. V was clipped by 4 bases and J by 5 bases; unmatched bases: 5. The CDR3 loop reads CASSLSGGYGYTF. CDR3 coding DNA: TGCGCCAGCAGCCTTTCAGGGGGGTATGGCTACACCTTC.

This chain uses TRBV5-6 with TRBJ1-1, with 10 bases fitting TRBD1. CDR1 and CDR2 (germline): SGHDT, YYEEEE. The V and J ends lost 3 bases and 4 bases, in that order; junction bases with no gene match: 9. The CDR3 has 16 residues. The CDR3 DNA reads TGTGCCAGCAGCTCTGGGGACAGGGGAAGATCCACTGAAGCTTTCTTT. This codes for CASSSGDRGRSTEAFF.